Sequencing of this T cell receptor (beta chain) was carried out in a study of blood T cell repertoires in COVID-19. Study-wide context: Sources were T cells, B-cell-depleted T cells, or PBMCs; the material itself was cDNA or gDNA.

Sequenced by immunoSEQ multiplex PCR; TCRdb stores in-frame clones only, minus some. The sample includes about 78,000 clones, roughly 89% of them seen just once. The CDR3 covers 13 residues. V shed 5 bases and J shed 6 bases, with 11 bases lying between them. Germline values: CDR1 MDHEN, CDR2 SYDVKM. The TCR sequence derives from a middle-aged man with acute or convalescent COVID-19. The sequenced sample was peripheral blood. V is TRBV28 and J is TRBJ1-5, with D possibly being TRBD1 (6 bases). The CDR3 is CASSPPRGQPQHF. The CDR3 DNA is TGTGCCAGCAGTCCCCCCAGGGGTCAGCCCCAGCATTTT.